These T cell receptor beta chains were read from a single sample in a study of STAT3 mutations in large granular lymphocyte leukemia. TCRdb keeps only in-frame clones here, not all; method: immunoSEQ multiplex PCR. The table lists around 13,000 clones, roughly 80% of them singletons. Sequences were obtained from peripheral blood mononuclear cells. All receptors come from a man aged 60 to 75 with T-cell large granular lymphocyte leukemia. Some clones in this sample may be carry-over from other donors' samples. Each CDR3 is given with its conserved first and last residue. A D gene is named only where the DNA matches it firmly. Clone size is not always given. Where it is, it says once, few, many or a class for expanded clones.

CDR3 length,D gene,V gene,clone size,J gene,CDR3 DNA,CDR3 protein
14,NA,TRBV5-1,NA,TRBJ2-7,TGCGCCAGCAGCTTTGGGGGGGCCTCCGGCGAGCAGTACTTC,CASSFGGASGEQYF
16,TRBD2,TRBV19,NA,TRBJ2-5,TGTGCCAGTAGTATGCCAGGACTAGCGGGAAGAGAGACCCAGTACTTC,CASSMPGLAGRETQYF
13,TRBD1,TRBV7-3,once,TRBJ2-1,TGTGCCAGCAGCCAAGACAGGGTGGGTGAGCAGTTCTTC,CASSQDRVGEQFF
15,NA,TRBV25-1,NA,TRBJ2-7,TGTGCCAGCAGTGAATCTCGGGGAGCGCAGGACGAGCAGTACTTC,CASSESRGAQDEQYF
13,NA,TRBV5-1,medium-sized,TRBJ2-5,TGCGCCAGCAGCCACTCGGGTCAAGAGACCCAGTACTTC,CASSHSGQETQYF
12,NA,TRBV30,few,TRBJ1-2,TGTGCCTGGAGTCTACAAGTCTATGGCTACACCTTC,CAWSLQVYGYTF
14,NA,TRBV28,NA,TRBJ2-5,TGTGCCAGCAGTTTGGAAGGGACCAAAGAGACCCAGTACTTC,CASSLEGTKETQYF
14,TRBD1,TRBV7-2,NA,TRBJ2-7,TGTGCCAGCAGCCAACAGGGGGCTCGCTACGAGCAGTACTTC,CASSQQGARYEQYF
14,NA,TRBV7-9,once,TRBJ2-3,TGTGCCAGCAGCTGGAGCGGGAGCACAGATACGCAGTATTTT,CASSWSGSTDTQYF
16,TRBD1,TRBV25-1,NA,TRBJ2-3,TGTGCCAGCAGTGGAGTATGGACAGGGGGCACAGATACGCAGTATTTT,CASSGVWTGGTDTQYF
13,NA,TRBV7-2,NA,TRBJ2-2,TGTGCCAGCAGCGCCCAGGGCTCCGGGGAGCTGTTTTTT,CASSAQGSGELFF
16,NA,TRBV4-3,NA,TRBJ1-6,TGCGCCAGCAGCCAAGCCCCGGACAGCGATAATTCACCCCTCCACTTT,CASSQAPDSDNSPLHF
15,NA,TRBV27,once,TRBJ1-5,TGTGCCAGCCGGGGCGCGGGAGTCGGCAATCAGCCCCAGCATTTT,CASRGAGVGNQPQHF
16,TRBD2,TRBV11-3,NA,TRBJ2-5,TGTGCCAGCAGCTCCCCTCTAGCGGACCCGCAAGAGACCCAGTACTTC,CASSSPLADPQETQYF
12,NA,TRBV5-1,NA,TRBJ1-1,TGCGCCAGCAGCTTGGTAAGGGGCGAAGCTTTCTTT,CASSLVRGEAFF
17,TRBD1,TRBV14,NA,TRBJ2-6,TGTGCCAGCAGCCGACTTAACAGGGGCCCTGGGGCCAACGTCCTGACTTTC,CASSRLNRGPGANVLTF
16,TRBD2,TRBV11-3,once,TRBJ2-1,TGTGCCAGCAGCCCAGGGGCTAGCGGGAGACTCAATGAGCAGTTCTTC,CASSPGASGRLNEQFF
12,NA,TRBV6-6,NA,TRBJ1-2,TGTGCCAGCTCTACCCTGGGGGTGAGCTACACCTTC,CASSTLGVSYTF
11,NA,TRBV25-1,medium-sized,TRBJ1-6,TGTGCCAGCAGTTCGGGACTAGCCCTCCACTTT,CASSSGLALHF
13,NA,TRBV6-6,NA,TRBJ1-5,TGTGCTGGTAAGGGGGATCCCAATCAGCCCCAGCATTTT,CAGKGDPNQPQHF
14,NA,TRBV11-3,NA,TRBJ2-7,TGTGCCAGCAGCCCGGGTCCGAGCTCCTACGAGCAGTACTTC,CASSPGPSSYEQYF
16,NA,TRBV12-5,few,TRBJ2-7,TGTGCTAGTGGTTTGCCACAAGGGGCACGGACCTACGAGCAGTACTTC,CASGLPQGARTYEQYF
14,NA,TRBV5-1,NA,TRBJ1-4,TGCGCCAGCAGCTTGGATGGTTCGTGGGAAAAACTGTTTTTT,CASSLDGSWEKLFF